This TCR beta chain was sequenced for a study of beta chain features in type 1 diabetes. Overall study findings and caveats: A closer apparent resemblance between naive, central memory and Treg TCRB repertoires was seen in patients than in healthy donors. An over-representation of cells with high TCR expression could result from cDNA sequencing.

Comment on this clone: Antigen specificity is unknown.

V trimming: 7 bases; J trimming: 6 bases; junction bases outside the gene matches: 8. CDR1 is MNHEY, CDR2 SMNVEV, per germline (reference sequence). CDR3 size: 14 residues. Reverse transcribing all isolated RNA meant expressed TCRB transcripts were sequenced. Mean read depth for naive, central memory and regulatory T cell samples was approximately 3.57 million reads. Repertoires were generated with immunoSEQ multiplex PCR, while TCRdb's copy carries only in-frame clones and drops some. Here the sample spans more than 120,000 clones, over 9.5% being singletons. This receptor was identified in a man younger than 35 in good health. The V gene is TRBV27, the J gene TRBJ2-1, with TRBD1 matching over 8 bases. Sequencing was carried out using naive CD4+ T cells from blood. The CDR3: CASNSGQGFNEQFF. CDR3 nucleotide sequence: TGTGCCAGCAACTCCGGACAGGGTTTCAATGAGCAGTTCTTC.